This T cell receptor beta chain was sequenced in a study of T cells in Graves' hyperthyroidism and ophthalmopathy. Whole-study findings and limits: Peripheral blood also featured most of the thyroid clonotypes expanded above 0.001. Ophthalmopathy stood apart from stable hyperthyroidism in a 13 V-J model. Before onset, ophthalmopathy was predicted by the model a median around 6 months earlier.

Ophthalmopathy in the patients scored at least 3 on Clinical Activity Score and at least 4 on NOSPECS grade, lasting under 3 months. This CDR3 contains 13 residues. In germline, CDR1 is DFQATT, CDR2 SNEGSKA (reference sequence). V lost 6 bases and J 5 bases, leaving 16 bases between the germline ends. On this clonotype itself: Its antigen is unidentified.

RNA transcripts provided the source from which TCR beta CDR3 regions were amplified. With the HTBI primer set, the TCR CDR3 went through a first round of RT-PCR. TCRdb re-derived calls from the multiplex PCR reads in MiXCR, one entry per CDR3 protein. The sample shows some 300,000 distinct CDR3 sequences, around 19% of them seen only once. The clonotype was recovered from a man aged 50 to 60 with Graves' ophthalmopathy. The rearrangement joins TRBV20-1 to TRBJ2-5; D uncertain. Sequencing was carried out using blood. As DNA, the CDR3 is TGCAGTGCCCTTATTAGTTCTCGCGAGACCCAGTACTTC. This codes for CSALISSRETQYF.